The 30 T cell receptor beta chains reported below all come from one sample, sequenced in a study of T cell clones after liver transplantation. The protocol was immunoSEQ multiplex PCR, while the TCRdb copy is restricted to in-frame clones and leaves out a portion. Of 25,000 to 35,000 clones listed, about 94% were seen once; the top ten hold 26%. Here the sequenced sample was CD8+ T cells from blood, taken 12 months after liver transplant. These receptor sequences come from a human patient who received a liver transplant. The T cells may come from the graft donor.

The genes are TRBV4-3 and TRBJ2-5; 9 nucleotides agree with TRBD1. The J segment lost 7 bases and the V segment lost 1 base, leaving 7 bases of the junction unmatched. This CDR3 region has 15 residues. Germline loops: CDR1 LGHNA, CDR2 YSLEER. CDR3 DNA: TGCGCCAGCAGCCAAGGCTCGGGACAGGGCGGGACCCAGTACTTC. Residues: CASSQGSGQGGTQYF.

The CDR3 nucleotides are TGTGCCAGCAGCGTAGGGGGTGGGGCAACCTACGAGCAGTACTTC. This translates into CASSVGGGATYEQYF. The rearrangement uses TRBV9 and TRBJ2-7, with a possible D match to TRBD1 (5 bases). The CDR3 runs 15 residues. The germline CDR1 and CDR2 sequences are SGDLS and YYNGEE. V was shortened by 0 bases and J by 2 bases, with 12 bases between the two germline ends.

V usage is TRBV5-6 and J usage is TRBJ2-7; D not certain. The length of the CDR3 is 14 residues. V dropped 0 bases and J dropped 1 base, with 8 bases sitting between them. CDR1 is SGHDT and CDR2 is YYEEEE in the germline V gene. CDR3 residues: CASSLAVASYEQYF. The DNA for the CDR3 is TGTGCCAGCAGCTTGGCAGTAGCTTCCTACGAGCAGTACTTC.

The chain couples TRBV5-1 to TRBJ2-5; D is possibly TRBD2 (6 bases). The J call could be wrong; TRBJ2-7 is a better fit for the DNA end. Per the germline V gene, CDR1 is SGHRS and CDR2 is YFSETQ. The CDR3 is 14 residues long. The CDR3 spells CASSLALGGYEQYF. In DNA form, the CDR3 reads TGCGCCAGCAGCTTGGCCCTCGGGGGCTACGAGCAGTACTTC.

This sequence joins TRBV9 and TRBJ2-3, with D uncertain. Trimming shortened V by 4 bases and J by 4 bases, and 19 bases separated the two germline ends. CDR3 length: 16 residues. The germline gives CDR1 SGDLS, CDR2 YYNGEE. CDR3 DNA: TGTGCCAGCAGCCCAGGCAGCGCGAGAGGCGCAGATACGCAGTATTTT. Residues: CASSPGSARGADTQYF.

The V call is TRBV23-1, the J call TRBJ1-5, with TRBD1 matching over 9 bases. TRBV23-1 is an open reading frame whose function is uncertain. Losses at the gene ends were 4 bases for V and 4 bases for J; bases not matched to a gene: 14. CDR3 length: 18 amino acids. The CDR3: CASSPNRDREEGNQPQHF. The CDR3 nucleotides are TGCGCCAGCAGTCCTAACCGGGACAGGGAAGAGGGAAATCAGCCCCAGCATTTT.

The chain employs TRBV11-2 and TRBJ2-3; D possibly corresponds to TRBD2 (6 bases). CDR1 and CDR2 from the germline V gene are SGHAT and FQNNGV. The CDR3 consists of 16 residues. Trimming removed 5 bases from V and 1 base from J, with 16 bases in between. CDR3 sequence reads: CASSAGPGTGTDTQYF. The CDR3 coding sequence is TGTGCCAGCAGCGCGGGACCGGGCACCGGCACAGATACGCAGTATTTT.

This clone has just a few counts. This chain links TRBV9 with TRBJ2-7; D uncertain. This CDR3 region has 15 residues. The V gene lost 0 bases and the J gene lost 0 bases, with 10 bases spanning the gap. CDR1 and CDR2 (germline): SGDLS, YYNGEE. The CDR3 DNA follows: TGTGCCAGCAGCGTAGGGGCGCAAACCTCCTACGAGCAGTACTTC. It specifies CASSVGAQTSYEQYF.

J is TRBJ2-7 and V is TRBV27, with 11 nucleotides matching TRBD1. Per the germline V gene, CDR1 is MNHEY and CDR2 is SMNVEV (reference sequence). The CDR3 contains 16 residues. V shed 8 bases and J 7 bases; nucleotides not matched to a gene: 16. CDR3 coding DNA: TGTGCCAGCTCGAATAACCTATATGGGACAGGGGGGGAGCAGTACTTC. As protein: CASSNNLYGTGGEQYF.

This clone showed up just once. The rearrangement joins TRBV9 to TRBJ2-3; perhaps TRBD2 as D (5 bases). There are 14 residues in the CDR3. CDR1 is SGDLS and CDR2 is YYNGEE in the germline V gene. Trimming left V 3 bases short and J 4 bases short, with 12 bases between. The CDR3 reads CASSDLSGPDTQYF. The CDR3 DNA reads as TGTGCCAGCAGCGACTTGAGCGGTCCAGATACGCAGTATTTT.

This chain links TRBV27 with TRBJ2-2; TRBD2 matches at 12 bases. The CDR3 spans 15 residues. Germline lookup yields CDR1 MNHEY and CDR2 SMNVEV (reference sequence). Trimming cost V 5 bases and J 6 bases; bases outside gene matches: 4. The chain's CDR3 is CASSGRLAGAGELFF. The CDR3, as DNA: TGTGCCAGCAGTGGTAGACTAGCGGGAGCCGGGGAGCTGTTTTTT.

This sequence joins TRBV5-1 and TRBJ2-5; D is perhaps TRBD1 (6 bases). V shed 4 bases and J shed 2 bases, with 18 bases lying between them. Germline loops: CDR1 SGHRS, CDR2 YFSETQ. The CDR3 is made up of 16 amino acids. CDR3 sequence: CASSLSQGNPQETQYF. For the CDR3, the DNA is TGCGCCAGCAGCCTTTCACAGGGCAACCCGCAAGAGACCCAGTACTTC.

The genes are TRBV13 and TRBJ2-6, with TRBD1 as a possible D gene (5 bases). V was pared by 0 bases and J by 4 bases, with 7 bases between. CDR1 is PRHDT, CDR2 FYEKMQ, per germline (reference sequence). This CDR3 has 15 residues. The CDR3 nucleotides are TGTGCCAGCAGCTTAGGAGGGGTAGGGGCCAACGTCCTGACTTTC. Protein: CASSLGGVGANVLTF. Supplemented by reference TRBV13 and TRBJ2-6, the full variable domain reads AAGVIQSPRHLIKEKRETATLKCYPIPRHDTVYWYQQGPGQDPQFLISFYEKMQSDKGSIPDRFSAQQFSDYHSELNMSSLELGDSALYFCASSLGGVGANVLTFGAGSRLTVL.

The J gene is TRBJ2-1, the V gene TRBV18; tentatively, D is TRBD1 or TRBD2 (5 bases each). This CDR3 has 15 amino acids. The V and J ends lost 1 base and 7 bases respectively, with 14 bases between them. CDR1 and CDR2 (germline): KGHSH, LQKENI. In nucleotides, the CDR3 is TGTGCCAGCTCACCACGTACCGGGACCAGAAATGAGCAGTTCTTC. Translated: CASSPRTGTRNEQFF.

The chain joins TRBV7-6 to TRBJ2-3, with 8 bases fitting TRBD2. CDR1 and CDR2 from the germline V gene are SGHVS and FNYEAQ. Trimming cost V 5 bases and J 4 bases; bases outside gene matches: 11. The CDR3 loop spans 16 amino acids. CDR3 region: CASSPSPRGGADTQYF. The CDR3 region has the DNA TGTGCCAGCAGCCCTTCACCACGGGGGGGCGCAGATACGCAGTATTTT.

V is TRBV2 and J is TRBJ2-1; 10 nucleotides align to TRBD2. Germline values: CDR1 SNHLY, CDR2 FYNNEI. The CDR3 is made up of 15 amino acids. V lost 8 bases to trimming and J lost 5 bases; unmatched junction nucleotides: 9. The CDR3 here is CASDRGGLANNEQFF. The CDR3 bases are TGTGCCAGCGACCGGGGGGGACTAGCGAACAATGAGCAGTTCTTC.

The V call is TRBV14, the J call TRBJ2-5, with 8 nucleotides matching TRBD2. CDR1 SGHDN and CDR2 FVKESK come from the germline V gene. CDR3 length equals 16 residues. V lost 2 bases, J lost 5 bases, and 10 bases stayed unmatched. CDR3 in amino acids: CASSQLAREGRETQYF. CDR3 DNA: TGTGCCAGCAGCCAACTTGCCCGGGAGGGCCGCGAGACCCAGTACTTC.

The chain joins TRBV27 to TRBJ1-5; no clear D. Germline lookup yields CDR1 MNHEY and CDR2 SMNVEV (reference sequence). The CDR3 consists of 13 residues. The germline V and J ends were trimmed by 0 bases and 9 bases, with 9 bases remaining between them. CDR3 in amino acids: CASSLSPTRPQHF. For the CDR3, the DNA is TGTGCCAGCAGTTTATCCCCAACCCGGCCCCAGCATTTT.

CDR3: CASGITGGTDTQYF. In nucleotides, the CDR3 is TGTGCCAGCGGGATTACAGGGGGCACAGATACGCAGTATTTT. The gene calls are TRBV27 and TRBJ2-3; 7 bases map to TRBD1. CDR1 and CDR2 from the germline V gene are MNHEY and SMNVEV (reference sequence). This CDR3 comprises 14 residues. With V trimmed by 8 bases and J by 1 base, 6 bases remained unmatched.

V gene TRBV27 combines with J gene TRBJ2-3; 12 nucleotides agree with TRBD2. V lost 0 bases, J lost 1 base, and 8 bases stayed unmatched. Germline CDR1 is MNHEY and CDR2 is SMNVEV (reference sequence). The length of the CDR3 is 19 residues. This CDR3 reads CASSLSGTSGLSRTDTQYF. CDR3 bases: TGTGCCAGCAGTTTATCCGGGACTAGCGGGCTTTCTCGCACAGATACGCAGTATTTT.

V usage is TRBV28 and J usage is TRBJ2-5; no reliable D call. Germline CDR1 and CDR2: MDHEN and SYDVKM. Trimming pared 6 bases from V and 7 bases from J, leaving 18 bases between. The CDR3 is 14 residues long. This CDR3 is CASSPVVSDGTQYF. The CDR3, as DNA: TGTGCCAGCAGCCCCGTCGTCTCCGACGGGACCCAGTACTTC.

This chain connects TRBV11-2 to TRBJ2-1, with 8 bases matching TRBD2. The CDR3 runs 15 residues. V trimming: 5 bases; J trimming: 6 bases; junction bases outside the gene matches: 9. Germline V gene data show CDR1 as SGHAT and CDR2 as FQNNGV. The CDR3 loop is CASSLKAGGRNEQFF. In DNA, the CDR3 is TGTGCCAGCAGCCTCAAGGCGGGAGGACGCAATGAGCAGTTCTTC. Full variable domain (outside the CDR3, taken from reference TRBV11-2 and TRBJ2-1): EAGVAQSPRYKIIEKRQSVAFWCNPISGHATLYWYQQILGQGPKLLIQFQNNGVVDDSQLPKDRFSAERLKGVDSTLKIQPAKLEDSAVYLCASSLKAGGRNEQFFGPGTRLTVL.

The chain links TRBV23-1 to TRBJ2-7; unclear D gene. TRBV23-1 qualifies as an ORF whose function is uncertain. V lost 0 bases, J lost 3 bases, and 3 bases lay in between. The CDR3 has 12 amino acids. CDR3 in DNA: TGCGCCAGCAGTCAATCTTTCTACGAGCAGTACTTC. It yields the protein CASSQSFYEQYF.

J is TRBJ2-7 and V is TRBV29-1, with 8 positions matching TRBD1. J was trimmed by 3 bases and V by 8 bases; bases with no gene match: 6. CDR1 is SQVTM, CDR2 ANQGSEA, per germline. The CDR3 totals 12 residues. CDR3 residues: CSIAGTGYEQYF. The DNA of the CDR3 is TGCAGCATAGCCGGGACAGGCTACGAGCAGTACTTC.

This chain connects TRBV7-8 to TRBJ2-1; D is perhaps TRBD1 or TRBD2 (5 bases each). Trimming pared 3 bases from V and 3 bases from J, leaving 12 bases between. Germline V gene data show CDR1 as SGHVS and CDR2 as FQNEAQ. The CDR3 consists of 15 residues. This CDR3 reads CASSLRGGGYNEQFF. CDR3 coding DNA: TGTGCCAGCAGCTTGAGGGGTGGCGGCTACAATGAGCAGTTCTTC. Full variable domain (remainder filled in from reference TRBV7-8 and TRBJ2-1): GAGVSQSPRYKVAKRGQDVALRCDPISGHVSLFWYQQALGQGPEFLTYFQNEAQLDKSGLPSDRFFAERPEGSVSTLKIQRTQQEDSAVYLCASSLRGGGYNEQFFGPGTRLTVL.

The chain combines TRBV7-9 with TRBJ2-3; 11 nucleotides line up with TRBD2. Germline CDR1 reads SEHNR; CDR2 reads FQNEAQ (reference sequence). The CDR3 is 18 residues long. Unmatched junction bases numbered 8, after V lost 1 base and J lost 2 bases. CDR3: CASSLVRGTSGSTDTQYF. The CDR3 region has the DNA TGTGCCAGCAGCTTAGTAAGGGGGACTAGCGGATCCACAGATACGCAGTATTTT.

The CDR3: CASSLAGGLGGAEQFF. As DNA, the CDR3 is TGTGCCAGCAGCTTAGCGGGAGGATTGGGGGGTGCTGAGCAGTTCTTC. The V gene is TRBV7-6, the J gene TRBJ2-1, with D possibly matching TRBD2 (6 bases). Germline values: CDR1 SGHVS, CDR2 FNYEAQ. The CDR3 covers 16 residues. V was clipped by 0 bases and J by 9 bases, with 18 bases between them.

The CDR3 DNA follows: TGTGCCAGTAGCACGGGACAAACGGGCGGGGAGCTGTTTTTT. Its translation is CASSTGQTGGELFF. The chain couples TRBV19 to TRBJ2-2; D is perhaps TRBD1 (6 bases). Germline V lookup: CDR1 LNHDA, CDR2 SQIVND (reference sequence). Trimming left V 6 bases short and J 7 bases short, with 15 bases between. The CDR3 loop spans 14 amino acids.

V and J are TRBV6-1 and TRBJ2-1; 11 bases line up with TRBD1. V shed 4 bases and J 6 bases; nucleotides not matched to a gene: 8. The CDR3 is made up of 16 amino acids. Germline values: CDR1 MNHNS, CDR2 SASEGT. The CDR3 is CASSGRTGGLVNEQFF. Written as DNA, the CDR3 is TGTGCCAGCAGTGGGAGGACAGGGGGCTTGGTCAATGAGCAGTTCTTC.

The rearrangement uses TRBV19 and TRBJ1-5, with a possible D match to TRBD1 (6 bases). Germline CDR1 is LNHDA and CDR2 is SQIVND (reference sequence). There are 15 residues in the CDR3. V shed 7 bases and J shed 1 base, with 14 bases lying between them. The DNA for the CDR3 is TGTGCCAGTAATCCATCTACAGGGAGCAATCAGCCCCAGCATTTT. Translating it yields CASNPSTGSNQPQHF. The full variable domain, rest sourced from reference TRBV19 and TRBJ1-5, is DGGITQSPKYLFRKEGQNVTLSCEQNLNHDAMYWYRQDPGQGLRLIYYSQIVNDFQKGDIAEGYSVSREKKESFPLTVTSAQKNPTAFYLCASNPSTGSNQPQHFGDGTRLSIL.